Below, one T cell receptor (beta chain) is given with its context. Germline V gives CDR1 SGHVS, CDR2 FNYEAQ. V lost 5 bases and J 1 base, leaving 9 bases between the germline ends. The CDR3 sequence is 13 residues long. This sample is drawn from a study of immune evolution from preneoplasia to lung adenocarcinoma. Sequencing was performed with immunoSEQ multiplex PCR; in TCRdb, only in-frame clones are kept and a portion is missing. Altogether roughly 4,200 clones are present, approximately 85% being singletons, with the ten largest covering 29%. The sample taken for sequencing was FFPE invasive lung adenocarcinoma tissue. The chain is built from TRBV7-6 and TRBJ2-7; D is uncertain. The sequence was collected from a person between 35 and 60 years old with lung adenocarcinoma. Some clones in this sample may be carry-over from other donors' samples. The CDR3 spells CASSLGPSYEQYF. The CDR3 DNA follows: TGTGCCAGCAGCCTAGGACCATCCTACGAGCAGTACTTC.